The entry that follows covers one T cell receptor beta chain sequence. Its antigen remains unknown. The PCR ran on 60 Vbeta and 13 Jbeta primers. Sequenced by immunoSEQ multiplex PCR; TCRdb stores in-frame clones only, minus some. The repertoire table contains over 100,000 clones. The CDR3 length is 13 residues. V shed 4 bases and J shed 6 bases, with 15 bases lying between them. The germline V gene has CDR1 GTSNPN and CDR2 SVGIG (reference sequence). This sample was taken from a study of cytomegalovirus exposure and HLA in healthy donors. The overall study: HLA-typed donors were the source of approximately 85 million unique TCRs held in an early data release. The study placed 80% to 90% of its 398 genotyped donors in the Caucasian-associated ancestry cluster. Findings and limits, study-wide: Of the V segments, some could not be distinguished, including TRBV6-2 and TRBV6-3, and were excluded. In vitro experiments confirmed that three CMV-associated chains were specific for CMV antigens.

The TCR comes from a man aged 40-50 years in good health and CMV-seropositive. The chain links TRBV30 to TRBJ2-5; the D gene is possibly TRBD2 (5 bases). The sequencing input was PBMCs. The CDR3 region is CAWNRGPVKTQYF. The CDR3, as DNA: TGTGCCTGGAACCGGGGTCCCGTAAAGACCCAGTACTTC. Combining the CDR3 with reference TRBV30 and TRBJ2-5 gives the whole variable domain SQTIHQWPATLVQPVGSPLSLECTVEGTSNPNLYWYRQAAGRGLQLLFYSVGIGQISSEVPQNLSASRPQDRQFILSSKKLLLSDSGFYLCAWNRGPVKTQYFGPGTRLLVL.